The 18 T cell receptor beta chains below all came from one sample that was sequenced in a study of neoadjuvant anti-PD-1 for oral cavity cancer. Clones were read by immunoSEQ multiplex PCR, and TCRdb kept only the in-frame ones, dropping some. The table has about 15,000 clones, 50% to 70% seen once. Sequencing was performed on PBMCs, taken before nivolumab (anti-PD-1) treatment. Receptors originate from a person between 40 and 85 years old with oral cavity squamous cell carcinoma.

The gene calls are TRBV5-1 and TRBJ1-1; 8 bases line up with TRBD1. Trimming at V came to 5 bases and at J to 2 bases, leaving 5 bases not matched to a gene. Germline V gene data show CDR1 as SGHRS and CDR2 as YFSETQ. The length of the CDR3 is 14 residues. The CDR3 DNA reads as TGCGCCAGCAGTTTCGGACAGGGTAACACTGAAGCTTTCTTT. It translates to CASSFGQGNTEAFF.

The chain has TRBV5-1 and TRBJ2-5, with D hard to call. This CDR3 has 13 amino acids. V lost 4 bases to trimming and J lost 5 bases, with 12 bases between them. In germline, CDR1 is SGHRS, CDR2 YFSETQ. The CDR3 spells CASSEIKLETQYF. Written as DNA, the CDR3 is TGCGCCAGCAGCGAGATAAAATTGGAGACCCAGTACTTC.

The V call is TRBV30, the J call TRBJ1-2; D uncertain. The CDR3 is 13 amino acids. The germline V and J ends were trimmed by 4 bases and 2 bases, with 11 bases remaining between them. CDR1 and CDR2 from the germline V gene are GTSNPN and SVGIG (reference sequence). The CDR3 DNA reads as TGTGCCTGGAAGTTTGGGCAGAACTATGGCTACACCTTC. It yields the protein CAWKFGQNYGYTF.

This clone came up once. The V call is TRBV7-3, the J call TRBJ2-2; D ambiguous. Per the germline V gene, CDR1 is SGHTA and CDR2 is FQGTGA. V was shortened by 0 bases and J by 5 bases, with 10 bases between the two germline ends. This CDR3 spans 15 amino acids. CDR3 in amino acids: CASSLTFSRTGELFF. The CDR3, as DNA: TGTGCCAGCAGCTTAACGTTCTCCAGAACCGGGGAGCTGTTTTTT.

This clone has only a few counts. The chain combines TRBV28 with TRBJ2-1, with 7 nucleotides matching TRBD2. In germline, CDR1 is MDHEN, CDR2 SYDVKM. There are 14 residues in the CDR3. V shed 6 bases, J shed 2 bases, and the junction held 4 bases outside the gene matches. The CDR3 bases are TGTGCCAGCAGAACGGGAGGCACCTACAATGAGCAGTTCTTC. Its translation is CASRTGGTYNEQFF.

The CDR3 sequence: CSVEGLRAVDTQYF. CDR3 nucleotides: TGCAGCGTTGAAGGATTACGGGCGGTAGATACGCAGTATTTT. This chain connects TRBV29-1 to TRBJ2-3; no definite D call. V was pared by 1 base and J by 5 bases, with 13 bases between. Germline CDR1 and CDR2: SQVTM and ANQGSEA. The CDR3 is 14 residues long.

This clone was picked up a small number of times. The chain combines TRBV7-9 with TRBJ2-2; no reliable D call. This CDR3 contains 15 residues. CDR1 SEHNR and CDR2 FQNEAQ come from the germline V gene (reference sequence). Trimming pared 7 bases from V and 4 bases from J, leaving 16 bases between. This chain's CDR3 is CASTGSPVFTGELFF. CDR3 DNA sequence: TGTGCCAGCACCGGTTCCCCAGTTTTCACCGGGGAGCTGTTTTTT.

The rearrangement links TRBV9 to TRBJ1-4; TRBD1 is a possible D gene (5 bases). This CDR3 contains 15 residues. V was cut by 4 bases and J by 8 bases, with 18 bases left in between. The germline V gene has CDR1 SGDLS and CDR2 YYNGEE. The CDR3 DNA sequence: TGTGCCAGCAGCATAACGGGGCAGGGCGGCGAAAAACTGTTTTTT. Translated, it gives CASSITGQGGEKLFF.

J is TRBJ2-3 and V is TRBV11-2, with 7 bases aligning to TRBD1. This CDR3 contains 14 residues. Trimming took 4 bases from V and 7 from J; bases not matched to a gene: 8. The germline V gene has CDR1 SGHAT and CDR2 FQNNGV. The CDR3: CASSSGTAFNTQYF. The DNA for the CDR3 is TGTGCCAGCAGCTCCGGGACAGCGTTTAATACGCAGTATTTT.

The CDR3 loop is CASSERGPSGYTF. The CDR3 DNA reads as TGTGCCAGCAGTGAAAGGGGACCAAGCGGCTACACCTTC. The chain uses TRBV6-1 and TRBJ1-2, with a weak D call TRBD1 (5 bases). Germline V lookup: CDR1 MNHNS, CDR2 SASEGT. Deletions cut 2 bases from V and 8 bases from J, with 12 bases between. The CDR3 totals 13 residues.

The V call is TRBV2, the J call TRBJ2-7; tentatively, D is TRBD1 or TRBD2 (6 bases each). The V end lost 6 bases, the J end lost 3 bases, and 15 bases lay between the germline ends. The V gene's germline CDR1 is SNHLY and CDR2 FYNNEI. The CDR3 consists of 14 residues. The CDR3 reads CASRMVGGHYEQYF. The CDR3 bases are TGTGCCAGCAGGATGGTCGGGGGACACTACGAGCAGTACTTC. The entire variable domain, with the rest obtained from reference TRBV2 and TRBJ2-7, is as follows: EPEVTQTPSHQVTQMGQEVILRCVPISNHLYFYWYRQILGQKVEFLVSFYNNEISEKSEIFDDQFSVERPDGSNFTLKIRSTKLEDSAMYFCASRMVGGHYEQYFGPGTRLTVT.

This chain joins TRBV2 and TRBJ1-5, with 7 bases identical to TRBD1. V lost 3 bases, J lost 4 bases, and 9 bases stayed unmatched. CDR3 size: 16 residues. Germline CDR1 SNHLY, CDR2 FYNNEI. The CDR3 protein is CASSDPGQSFNQPQHF. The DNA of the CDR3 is TGTGCCAGCAGTGATCCGGGACAGTCTTTTAATCAGCCCCAGCATTTT.

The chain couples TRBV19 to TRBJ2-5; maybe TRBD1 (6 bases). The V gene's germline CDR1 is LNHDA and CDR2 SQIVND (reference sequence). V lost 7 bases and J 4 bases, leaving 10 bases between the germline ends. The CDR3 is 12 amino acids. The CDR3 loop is CASTGVGETQYF. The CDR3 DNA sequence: TGTGCCAGTACAGGGGTCGGAGAGACCCAGTACTTC.

This CDR3 is CASSDRGGGNNEQFF. In nucleotides, the CDR3 is TGTGCCAGCAGTGACAGGGGCGGGGGGAACAATGAGCAGTTCTTC. The chain employs TRBV27 and TRBJ2-1; D assignment may be TRBD1 or TRBD2 (8 bases each). The CDR3 contains 15 residues. Germline-derived CDR1 and CDR2 are MNHEY and SMNVEV (reference sequence). V gave up 5 bases and J gave up 5 bases, with 16 bases separating them.

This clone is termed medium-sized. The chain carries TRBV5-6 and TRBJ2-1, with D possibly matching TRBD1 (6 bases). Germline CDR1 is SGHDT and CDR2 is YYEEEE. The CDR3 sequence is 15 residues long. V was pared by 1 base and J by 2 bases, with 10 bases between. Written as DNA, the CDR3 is TGTGCCAGCAGCTTGTACAGGGACCCCTACAATGAGCAGTTCTTC. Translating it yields CASSLYRDPYNEQFF.

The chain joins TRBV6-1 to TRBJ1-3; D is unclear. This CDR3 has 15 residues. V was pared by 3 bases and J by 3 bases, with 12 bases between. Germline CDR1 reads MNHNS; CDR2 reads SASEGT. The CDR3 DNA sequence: TGTGCCAGCAGTGACCGGAGGGCGGGTGGAAACACCATATATTTT. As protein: CASSDRRAGGNTIYF.

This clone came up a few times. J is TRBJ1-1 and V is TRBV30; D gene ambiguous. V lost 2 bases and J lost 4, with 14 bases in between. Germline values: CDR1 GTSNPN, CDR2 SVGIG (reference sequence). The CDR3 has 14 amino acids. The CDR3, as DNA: TGTGCCTGGAGTAAGGGAGGACCTCTCACTGAAGCTTTCTTT. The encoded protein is CAWSKGGPLTEAFF.

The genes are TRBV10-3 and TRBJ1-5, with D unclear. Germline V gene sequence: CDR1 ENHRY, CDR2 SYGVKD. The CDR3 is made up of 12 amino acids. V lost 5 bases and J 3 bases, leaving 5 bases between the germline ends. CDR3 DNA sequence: TGTGCCATCAGTCTTAACAATCAGCCCCAGCATTTT. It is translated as CAISLNNQPQHF.